This T cell receptor beta chain was sequenced in a study of T cells in Graves' hyperthyroidism and ophthalmopathy. Study-wide context: At the time of initial diagnosis and before any treatment, peripheral blood was collected. Broader study findings: Most clonotypes expanded in thyroid above 0.001 were likewise present in blood.

RNA transcripts gave rise to amplified TCR beta CDR3 regions. The TCR CDR3 was amplified in a first-round RT-PCR using the HTBI primer set. TCRdb called the multiplex PCR reads again in MiXCR, with one record for every CDR3 protein. The sample consists of 350,000 to 400,000 distinct CDR3 sequences, 15% of them appearing once. It was considered stable Graves' hyperthyroidism when ophthalmopathy did not progress within 18 months. The study enrolled patients aged 18 to 65 with newly diagnosed hyperthyroidism of under 2 months' duration. The V segment lost 3 bases and the J segment 5 bases; nucleotides outside the gene matches: 4. Germline loops: CDR1 MDHEN, CDR2 SYDVKM. The CDR3 extends over 16 amino acids. In this sample, this clonotype turned up many times. Its antigen is not known.

This sequence originates from a woman aged 25 to 39 with Graves' hyperthyroidism. The chain combines TRBV28 with TRBJ2-3, with TRBD2 matching 14 bases. Sequencing used blood. CDR3 residues: CASSFATSGRGDTQYF. As DNA, the CDR3 is TGTGCCAGCAGTTTTGCGACTAGCGGGAGGGGAGATACGCAGTATTTT.